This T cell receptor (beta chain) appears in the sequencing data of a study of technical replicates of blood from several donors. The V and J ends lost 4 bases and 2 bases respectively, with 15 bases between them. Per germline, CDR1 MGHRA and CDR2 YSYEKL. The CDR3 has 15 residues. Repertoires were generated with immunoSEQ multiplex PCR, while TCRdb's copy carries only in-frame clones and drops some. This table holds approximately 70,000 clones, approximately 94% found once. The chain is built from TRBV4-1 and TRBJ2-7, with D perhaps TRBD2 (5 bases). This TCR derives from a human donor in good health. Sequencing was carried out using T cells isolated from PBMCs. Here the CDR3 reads CASSPGVLTPYEQYF. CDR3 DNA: TGCGCCAGCAGCCCCGGGGTCTTAACACCCTACGAGCAGTACTTC.